This entry lists 15 T cell receptor beta chains sequenced from one sample in a study of tumor-infiltrating lymphocytes in primary liver carcinoma. TCR beta cDNA came from about 0.55 ug total RNA, primed with a constant-region primer. Library construction for TCR beta comprised three nested multiplex PCR rounds performed with slightly modified ARM-PCR. TRBV1-TRBV30 forward primers paired with a C-beta reverse primer drove the first two PCR rounds, about 10 cycles each. MiXCR was run by TCRdb on the multiplex PCR reads, yielding one entry per CDR3 protein. The profile covers more than 150,000 distinct CDR3 sequences, with over 45% appearing a single time and 70% to 80% taken by the ten largest. Germline DNA was extracted alongside blood RNA, which was obtained from unsorted whole blood. Sequenced material: peripheral blood. These TCRs come from a man in his forties or fifties with primary liver carcinoma and hepatitis B virus infection.

This clonotype was seen only a few times. A read error is possible here, since a much larger clone lies one base away. The chain links TRBV11-2 to TRBJ2-5; TRBD2 is a possible D gene (6 bases). V dropped 1 base and J dropped 3 bases, with 15 bases sitting between them. CDR1 is SGHAT, CDR2 FQNNGV, per germline. This CDR3 region has 16 residues. CDR3 coding DNA: TGTGCCAGCAGCTTAGGGTTACTAACGGGAGAAGAGACCCAGTACTTC. Translation gives CASSLGLLTGEETQYF.

V usage is TRBV7-9 and J usage is TRBJ2-1, with D maybe TRBD1 (5 bases). This CDR3 spans 12 amino acids. Germline V gene sequence: CDR1 SEHNR, CDR2 FQNEAQ (reference sequence). Trimming pared 3 bases from V and 10 bases from J, leaving 10 bases between. The CDR3: CASSFRGLEQFF. The CDR3 coding sequence is TGTGCCAGCAGCTTTAGGGGCCTCGAGCAGTTCTTC. The variable domain in full, completed from reference TRBV7-9 and TRBJ2-1, reads DTGVSQNPRHKITKRGQNVTFRCDPISEHNRLYWYRQTLGQGPEFLTYFQNEAQLEKSRLLSDRFSAERPKGSFSTLEIQRTEQGDSAMYLCASSFRGLEQFFGPGTRLTVL.

Notes on this clonotype: A much larger clone differs from this one at a single base, so this may be a read error. J is TRBJ2-7 and V is TRBV11-2; TRBD1 or TRBD2 may be the D gene (5 bases each). V lost 5 bases and J 0 bases, leaving 11 bases between the germline ends. This CDR3 is 14 amino acids long. Germline V gene data show CDR1 as SGHAT and CDR2 as FQNNGV. DNA for the CDR3: TGTGCCAGCAGCATGGGACCTAGCTCCTACGAGCAGTACTTC. Translated: CASSMGPSSYEQYF. The full variable domain, with the rest looked up from reference TRBV11-2 and TRBJ2-7, is EAGVAQSPRYKIIEKRQSVAFWCNPISGHATLYWYQQILGQGPKLLIQFQNNGVVDDSQLPKDRFSAERLKGVDSTLKIQPAKLEDSAVYLCASSMGPSSYEQYFGPGTRLTVT.

J is TRBJ2-1 and V is TRBV6-2 or TRBV6-3; TRBD2 matches at 12 bases. Germline lookup yields CDR1 MNHEY and CDR2 SVGEGT. V dropped 6 bases and J dropped 5; count of bases not matched to a gene: 5. This CDR3 spans 15 amino acids. In nucleotides, the CDR3 is TGTGCCAGCAGCAACAGACTAGCGGGAGACAATGAGCAGTTCTTC. Translated: CASSNRLAGDNEQFF.

This clonotype was seen only a few times. This sequence joins TRBV6-5 and TRBJ1-1, with D maybe TRBD1 (5 bases). Germline V gives CDR1 MNHEY, CDR2 SVGAGI. The CDR3 is 14 residues long. Trimming stripped 6 bases from V and 4 bases from J, with 15 bases between. As DNA, the CDR3 is TGTGCCAGCAGATGGGACCCTCGTTCCACTGAAGCTTTCTTT. Protein product: CASRWDPRSTEAFF.

As to this clonotype: At one end the junction does not follow the germline gene, possibly because of a read error. DNA for the CDR3: TGTGCCAGCAGCGTTTGGGCAGATACGCAGTGTTTT. Protein product: CASSVWADTQCF. This chain uses TRBV11-2 with TRBJ2-3, with D unclear. CDR1 and CDR2 from the germline V gene are SGHAT and FQNNGV. The CDR3 covers 12 residues.

Remarks on this clonotype: Relative to the germline gene, one junction end is altered; a read error may explain this. V usage is TRBV4-2 and J usage is TRBJ1-4; no clear D. Germline V gene lookup returns CDR1 LGHNA and CDR2 YNFKEQ. The CDR3 runs to 15 residues. The CDR3 sequence is CTSSQDQTGWEKLVF. The DNA for the CDR3 is TGTACCAGCAGCCAAGATCAGACGGGGTGGGAAAAACTGGTTTTT.

Concerning this clonotype: One end of the junction is discordant with germline, which a read error may explain. This rearrangement joins TRBV4-1 to TRBJ2-1, with D possibly matching TRBD2 (6 bases). The CDR3 loop spans 15 amino acids. Looked up from germline, CDR1 is MGHRA and CDR2 is YSYEKL. CDR3 in DNA: TGCGCCAGCAGCCAAGACGGGAGTGCCCACATTGAGCAGTCCTTC. This translates into CASSQDGSAHIEQSF.

This chain joins TRBV10-3 and TRBJ1-4, with D perhaps matching TRBD1 (6 bases). The CDR3 runs 14 residues. Germline V CDR1 and CDR2: ENHRY, SYGVKD. V was clipped by 5 bases and J by 6 bases, with 13 bases between them. CDR3 region: CAISPDRTDEKLFF. The CDR3 nucleotides read TGTGCCATCAGTCCAGACAGGACCGATGAAAAACTGTTTTTT.

The V and J genes are TRBV6-6 and TRBJ2-5, with unresolved D. Germline V lookup: CDR1 MNHNY, CDR2 SVGAGI (reference sequence). With 0 bases removed from V and 0 bases from J, the gap between germline ends came to 5 bases. The CDR3 spans 14 residues. The CDR3 nucleotides are TGTGCCAGCAGTTACTCAGCAAACCAAGAGACCCAGTACTTC. The encoded protein is CASSYSANQETQYF.

The rearrangement joins TRBV20-1 to TRBJ2-7, with 12 bases identical to TRBD1. The CDR3 extends over 15 amino acids. Germline V gene sequence: CDR1 DFQATT, CDR2 SNEGSKA (reference sequence). V dropped 1 base and J dropped 5; count of bases not matched to a gene: 6. CDR3 DNA sequence: TGCAGTGCTAGAGCCCCGGGACAGGGGGCGGACGAGCAGTACTTC. This sequence encodes CSARAPGQGADEQYF.

This clonotype was observed many times. This chain uses TRBV29-1 with TRBJ2-3; D unresolved. Trimming took 2 bases from V and 1 from J, leaving 13 bases between them. CDR3 length: 15 residues. CDR1 is SQVTM, CDR2 ANQGSEA, per germline. The DNA of the CDR3 is TGCAGCGTTGAACGTGGCCCGGACGGCACAGATACGCAGTATTTT. It translates to CSVERGPDGTDTQYF.

As for this clonotype: At one end the junction does not follow the germline gene, possibly because of a read error. This chain connects TRBV11-2 to TRBJ2-7; D remains ambiguous. Germline values: CDR1 SGHAT, CDR2 FQNNGV. The CDR3 runs 14 residues. CDR3 protein: CASILTDGVYEQNF. For the CDR3, the DNA is TGCGCCAGCATCTTAACCGACGGAGTCTACGAGCAGAACTTC.

V usage is TRBV2 and J usage is TRBJ2-1, with 13 positions matching TRBD2. Germline CDR1 SNHLY, CDR2 FYNNEI. J was trimmed by 8 bases and V by 5 bases; bases with no gene match: 6. This CDR3 has 15 amino acids. The CDR3 protein is CASSILAGGMDEQFF. CDR3 bases: TGTGCCAGCAGTATACTAGCGGGAGGGATGGATGAGCAGTTCTTC.

For this clonotype: One end of the junction varies from germline; a read error may be responsible. The chain carries TRBV7-8 and TRBJ2-3; perhaps D is TRBD1 or TRBD2 (5 bases each). CDR1 and CDR2 (germline): SGHVS, FQNEAQ. This CDR3 comprises 13 residues. CDR3 in amino acids: CASSSGPRDTHYF. The CDR3 DNA reads TGTGCCAGCAGCTCGGGACCAAGGGATACGCATTATTTT.